This T cell receptor (beta chain) was identified in a study of cytomegalovirus exposure and HLA in healthy donors. Points from the study as a whole: In vitro assays verified that a few CMV-associated chains recognized CMV antigens specifically. Most of the TCR beta V segments (in an earlier analysis) were productive either about 87% or about 30% of the time. Later on, an analysis showed TCR association rates differing by HLA locus, with DRB1 the most and HLA-C the fewest.

The CDR3 spans 16 residues. Germline loops: CDR1 SGHDT, CDR2 YYEEEE. The V segment lost 0 bases and the J segment 5 bases; nucleotides outside the gene matches: 6. The PCR contained 60 Vbeta and 13 Jbeta primers. The method was immunoSEQ multiplex PCR; TCRdb's version includes in-frame clones alone and lacks a portion of them. This sample has approximately 150,000 clones, with 63% found just once. In regard to this clone: As yet, its antigen is unknown.

The sequence derives from a woman aged 60 to 75 in good health and CMV-seropositive. V usage is TRBV5-6 and J usage is TRBJ1-1; 11 bases fit TRBD1. The sequenced sample consisted of PBMCs. The CDR3 loop reads CASSLVGQGAGTEAFF. The CDR3 DNA reads TGTGCCAGCAGCTTGGTCGGACAGGGGGCGGGAACTGAAGCTTTCTTT.